This TCR beta chain was documented in a study of cytomegalovirus exposure and HLA in healthy donors. Donors in the study were healthy people who gave bone marrow. Study findings and constraints: Productive status was seen about 90% or about 30% of the time for most TCR beta V segments in an earlier analysis.

The PCR had 60 Vbeta and 13 Jbeta primers. Only in-frame clones appear in the TCRdb table, and some are missing; sequencing was by immunoSEQ multiplex PCR. The sample's table shows 100,000 to 150,000 clones. CDR1 and CDR2 (germline): SGDLS, YYNGEE. The V end was cut by 4 bases, the J end by 5 bases, with 6 bases between. This CDR3 comprises 11 residues. A remark on this clone: Its target is unknown.

Sequencing was carried out using PBMCs. This TCR came from a woman aged 40 to 55 in good health and CMV-seronegative. The chain carries TRBV9 and TRBJ2-5; D remains ambiguous. In DNA form, the CDR3 reads TGTGCCAGCAGCAAGGAGGAGACCCAGTACTTC. This codes for CASSKEETQYF.